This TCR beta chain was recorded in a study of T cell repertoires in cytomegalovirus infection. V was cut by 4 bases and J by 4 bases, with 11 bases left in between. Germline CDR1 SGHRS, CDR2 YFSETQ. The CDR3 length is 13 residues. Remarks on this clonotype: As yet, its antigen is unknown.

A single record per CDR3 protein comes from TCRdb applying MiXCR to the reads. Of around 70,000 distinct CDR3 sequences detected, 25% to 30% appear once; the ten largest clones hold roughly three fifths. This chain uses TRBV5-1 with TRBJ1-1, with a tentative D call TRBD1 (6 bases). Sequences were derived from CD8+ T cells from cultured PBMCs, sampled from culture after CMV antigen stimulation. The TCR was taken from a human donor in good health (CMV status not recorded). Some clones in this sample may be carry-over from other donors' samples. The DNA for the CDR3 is TGCGCCAGCAGCCCAGGGGCCTTCACTGAAGCTTTCTTT. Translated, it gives CASSPGAFTEAFF. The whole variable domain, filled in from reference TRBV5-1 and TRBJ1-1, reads KAGVTQTPRYLIKTRGQQVTLSCSPISGHRSVSWYQQTPGQGLQFLFEYFSETQRNKGNFPGRFSGRQFSNSRSEMNVSTLELGDSALYLCASSPGAFTEAFFGQGTRLTVV.